This section outlines one T cell receptor beta chain sequence together with its context. Its antigen is undetermined. The CDR3 end falls 3 residues outside the read, so it is completed with the germline J gene. TCRdb's copy holds only in-frame clones and misses some; the assay was immunoSEQ multiplex PCR. The sample includes 42,000 or so clones. The CDR3 runs 15 residues. Germline CDR1 SEHNR, CDR2 FQNEAQ (reference sequence). The V and J ends lost 3 bases and 6 bases, in that order; junction bases with no gene match: 8. The data derive from a study of T cells in women clearing cervical HPV infection. Turning to the study itself: Case blood drawn at lesion detection; control blood after infection cleared. Points from the study as a whole: TRBV6-7 relative abundance averaged approximately 0.1% in cases and 0.15% to 0.2% in controls.

This clonotype was obtained from a woman aged 18 to 75 with a cervical HPV16 infection that either progressed to CIN3+ or cleared (not recorded which). Input material: blood buffy coat. The rearrangement uses TRBV7-9 and TRBJ1-5; the match to TRBD1 covers 7 bases. The CDR3 sequence is CASSFEGGRTQPQHF. Incomplete CDR3 DNA: TGTGCCAGCAGCTTTGAAGGGGGCCGGACTCAGCCC.